The clone carrying this TCR beta chain was seen only a few times. Antigen unknown. Deletions cut 7 bases from V and 14 bases from J, with 24 bases between. Germline V gene sequence: CDR1 DFQATT, CDR2 SNEGSKA (reference sequence). The CDR3 is 14 amino acids. The source of the sample is a study of T-cell memory formation after mild COVID-19. Study findings and constraints: Clones that shrank (day 15 to 85) were balanced CD4/CD8, whereas later expanders leaned CD4+.

TCRdb re-analysed the 5' RACE reads in MiXCR, keeping a single row per CDR3 protein. The table shows approximately 500,000 distinct CDR3 sequences, with nearly 25% occurring only once. The sequenced sample was PBMCs or a T cell subset sorted from them (not recorded which). The rearrangement links TRBV20-1 to TRBJ1-6, with D tentatively TRBD1 (5 bases). The origin of this receptor is an adult woman who had mild COVID-19 (a few samples of this study predate the infection). Cell type and time point are not known. CDR3 DNA: TGCAGTGGCCGTTCCGGGACCCGAGATGGGGCCCTCCACTTT. Its translation: CSGRSGTRDGALHF.